This T cell receptor beta chain was profiled in a study of blood T cells in healthy people across ages. Sample-barcoded 5' priming and a J-beta primer mix drove a second PCR of about 6 to 12 cycles. Unique molecular identifiers of 12 random nucleotides labeled each cDNA. From the 5' RACE reads, TCRdb called clonotypes with MiXCR, one entry per CDR3 protein. The sample has approximately 800,000 distinct CDR3 sequences; roughly 60% are singletons. This clonotype was picked up a small number of times. Its target is unknown. Study results and caveats: Expanded clonotype shifts may have been confounded, as the donors had an unknown CMV status. Fewer expanded clones and more diversity marked long-lived versus aged donors.

PBMCs, at least 7 million per sample, were isolated. The TCR originated in a man between 25 and 39 years old in good health. The sample comprised blood.

This CDR3 is CASSRPSASTDTQYF. The DNA of the CDR3 is TGTGCCAGCAGCCGCCCGTCGGCGAGCACAGATACGCAGTATTTT. The chain has TRBV7-2 and TRBJ2-3; D is unclear. Between the trimmed V and J ends, which lost 5 bases and 0 bases, there was a span of 12 bases. Per germline, CDR1 SGHTA and CDR2 FQGNSA. CDR3 length: 15 amino acids.